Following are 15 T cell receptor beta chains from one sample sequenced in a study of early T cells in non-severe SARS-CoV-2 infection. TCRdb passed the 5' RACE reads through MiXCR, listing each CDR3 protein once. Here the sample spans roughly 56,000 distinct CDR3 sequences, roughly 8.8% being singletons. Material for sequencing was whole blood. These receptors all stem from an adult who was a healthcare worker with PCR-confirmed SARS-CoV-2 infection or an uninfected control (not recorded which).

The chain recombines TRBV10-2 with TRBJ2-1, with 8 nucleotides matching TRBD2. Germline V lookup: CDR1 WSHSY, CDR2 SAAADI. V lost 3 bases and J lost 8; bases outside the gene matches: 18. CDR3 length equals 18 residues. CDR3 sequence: CASSEGRERGYYRYEQFF. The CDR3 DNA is TGCGCCAGCAGTGAAGGGCGCGAGCGGGGGTACTACAGGTATGAGCAGTTCTTC.

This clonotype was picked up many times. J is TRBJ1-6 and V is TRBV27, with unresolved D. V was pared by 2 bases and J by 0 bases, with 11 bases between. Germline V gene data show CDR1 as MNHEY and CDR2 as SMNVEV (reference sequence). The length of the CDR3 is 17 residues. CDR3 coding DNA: TGTGCCAGCAGTTTAATGGGCAGGAGCTCCTATAATTCACCCCTCCACTTT. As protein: CASSLMGRSSYNSPLHF.

The chain's CDR3 is CASRRRGRSSGNTIYF. In DNA form, the CDR3 reads TGTGCCAGCAGACGAAGGGGACGGAGCTCTGGAAACACCATATATTTT. J is TRBJ1-3 and V is TRBV12-3 or TRBV12-4; D possibly corresponds to TRBD1 (5 bases). The CDR3 has 16 amino acids. Trimming pared 6 bases from V and 0 bases from J, leaving 15 bases between.

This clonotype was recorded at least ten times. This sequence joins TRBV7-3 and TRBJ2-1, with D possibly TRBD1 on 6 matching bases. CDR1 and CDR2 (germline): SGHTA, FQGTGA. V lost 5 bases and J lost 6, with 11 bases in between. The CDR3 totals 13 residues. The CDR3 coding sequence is TGTGCCAGCAGCGAGACAGGTCCCAATGAGCAGTTCTTC. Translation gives CASSETGPNEQFF.

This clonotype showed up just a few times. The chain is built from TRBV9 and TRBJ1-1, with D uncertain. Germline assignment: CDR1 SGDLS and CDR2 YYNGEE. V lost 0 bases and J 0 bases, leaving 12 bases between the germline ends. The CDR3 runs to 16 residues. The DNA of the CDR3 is TGTGCCAGCAGCGTAGCTCCCGCAGTTTTGAACACTGAAGCTTTCTTT. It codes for CASSVAPAVLNTEAFF.

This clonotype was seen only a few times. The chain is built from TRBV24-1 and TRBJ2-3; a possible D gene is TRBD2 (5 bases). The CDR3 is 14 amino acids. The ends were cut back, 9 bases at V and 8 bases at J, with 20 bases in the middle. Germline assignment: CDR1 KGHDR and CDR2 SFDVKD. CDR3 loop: CATQMAGASGTQYF. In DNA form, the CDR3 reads TGTGCCACCCAGATGGCGGGTGCGAGTGGTACGCAGTATTTT.

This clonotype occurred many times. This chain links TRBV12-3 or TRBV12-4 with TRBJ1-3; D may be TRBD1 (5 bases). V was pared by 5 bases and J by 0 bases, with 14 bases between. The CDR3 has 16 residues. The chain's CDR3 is CASSLRDVNSGNTIYF. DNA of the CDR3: TGTGCCAGCAGTCTCCGGGACGTTAACTCTGGAAACACCATATATTTT.

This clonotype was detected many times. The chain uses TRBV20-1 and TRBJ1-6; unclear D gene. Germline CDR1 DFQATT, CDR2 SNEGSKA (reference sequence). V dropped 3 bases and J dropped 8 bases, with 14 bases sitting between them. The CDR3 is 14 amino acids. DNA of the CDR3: TGCAGTGCTAGCGGCGGCCGAGAGTATTCACCCCTCCACTTT. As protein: CSASGGREYSPLHF.

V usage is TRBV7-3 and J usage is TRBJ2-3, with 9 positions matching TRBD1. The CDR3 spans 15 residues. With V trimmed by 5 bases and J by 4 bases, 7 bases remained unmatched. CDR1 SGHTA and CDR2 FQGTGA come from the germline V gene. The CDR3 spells CASSKQGANADTQYF. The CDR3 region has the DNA TGTGCCAGCAGCAAACAGGGGGCGAATGCAGATACGCAGTATTTT.

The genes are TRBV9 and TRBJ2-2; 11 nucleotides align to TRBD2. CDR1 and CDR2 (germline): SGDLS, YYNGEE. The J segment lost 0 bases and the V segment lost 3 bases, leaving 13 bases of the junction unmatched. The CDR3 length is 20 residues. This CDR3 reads CASSANHLAGGYANTGELFF. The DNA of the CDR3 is TGTGCCAGCAGCGCCAATCATCTAGCGGGGGGCTACGCGAACACCGGGGAGCTGTTTTTT.

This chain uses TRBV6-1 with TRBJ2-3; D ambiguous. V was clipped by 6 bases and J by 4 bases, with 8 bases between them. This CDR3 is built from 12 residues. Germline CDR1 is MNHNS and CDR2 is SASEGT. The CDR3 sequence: CASRLDADTQYF. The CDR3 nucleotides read TGTGCCAGCAGGTTGGACGCAGATACGCAGTATTTT.

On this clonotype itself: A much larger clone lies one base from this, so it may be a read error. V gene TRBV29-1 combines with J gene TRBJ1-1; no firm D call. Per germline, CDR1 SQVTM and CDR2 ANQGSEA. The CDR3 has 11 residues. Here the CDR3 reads CGTGRNTEAFF. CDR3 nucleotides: TGCGGCACCGGACGGAACACTGAAGCTTTCTTT. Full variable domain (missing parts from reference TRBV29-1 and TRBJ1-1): SAVISQKPSRDICQRGTSLTIQCQVDSQVTMMFWYRQQPGQSLTLIATANQGSEATYESGFVIDKFPISRPNLTFSTLTVSNMSPEDSSIYLCGTGRNTEAFFGQGTRLTVV.

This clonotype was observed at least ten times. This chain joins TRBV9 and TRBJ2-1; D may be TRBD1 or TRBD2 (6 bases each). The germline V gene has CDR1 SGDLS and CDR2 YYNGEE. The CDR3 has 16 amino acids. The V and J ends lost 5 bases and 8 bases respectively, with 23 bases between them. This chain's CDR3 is CASSTPSGAGLDEQFF. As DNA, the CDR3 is TGTGCCAGCAGTACCCCATCGGGGGCAGGTTTGGATGAGCAGTTCTTC.

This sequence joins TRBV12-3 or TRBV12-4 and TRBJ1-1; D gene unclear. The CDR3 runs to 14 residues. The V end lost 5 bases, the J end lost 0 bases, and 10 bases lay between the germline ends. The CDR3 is CASSHFGMNTEAFF. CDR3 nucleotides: TGTGCCAGCAGTCATTTCGGCATGAACACTGAAGCTTTCTTT.

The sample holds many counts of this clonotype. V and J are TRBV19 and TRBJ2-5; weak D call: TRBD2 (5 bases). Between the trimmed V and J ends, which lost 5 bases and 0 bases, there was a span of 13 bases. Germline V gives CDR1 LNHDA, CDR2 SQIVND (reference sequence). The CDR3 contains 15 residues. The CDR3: CASSLGRRYQETQYF. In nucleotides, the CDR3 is TGTGCCAGTAGTTTGGGCAGGAGGTACCAAGAGACCCAGTACTTC.